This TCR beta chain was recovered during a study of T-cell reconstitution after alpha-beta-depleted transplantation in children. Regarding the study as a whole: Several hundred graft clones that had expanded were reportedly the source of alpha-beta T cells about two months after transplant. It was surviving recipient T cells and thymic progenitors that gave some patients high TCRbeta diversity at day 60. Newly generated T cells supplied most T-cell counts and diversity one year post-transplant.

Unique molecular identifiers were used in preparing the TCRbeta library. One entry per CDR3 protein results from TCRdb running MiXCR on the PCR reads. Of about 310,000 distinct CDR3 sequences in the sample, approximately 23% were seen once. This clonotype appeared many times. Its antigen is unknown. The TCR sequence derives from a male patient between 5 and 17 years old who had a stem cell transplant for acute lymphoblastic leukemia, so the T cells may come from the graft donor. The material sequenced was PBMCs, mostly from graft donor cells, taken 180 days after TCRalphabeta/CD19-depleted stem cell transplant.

Here the CDR3 DNA reads TGCGCCAGCAGCCCCAGCTACAGGTACGAGCAGTACTTC. Translated, it gives CASSPSYRYEQYF. The chain joins TRBV5-1 to TRBJ2-7, with D possibly matching TRBD1 (5 bases). Per the germline V gene, CDR1 is SGHRS and CDR2 is YFSETQ. The V end lost 4 bases, the J end lost 4 bases, and 12 bases lay between the germline ends. The CDR3 spans 13 residues.